The rows below give T cell receptor beta chains drawn from one sample of a study of T cell responses to AZD1222 COVID-19 vaccine. The method was immunoSEQ multiplex PCR; TCRdb's version includes in-frame clones alone and lacks a portion of them. The sample contains around 150,000 clones, 80% to 95% of which appear only once. The specimen comprised peripheral blood, sampled 28 days after the second AZD1222 dose. The receptors here all came from an adult who received the AZD1222 COVID-19 vaccine. CDR3s include the opening cysteine and the closing phenylalanine or tryptophan. D genes are given only for firm matches. Not all rows give a size; the values are once, few, many and, for expanded clones, a class.

TRBV4-1	-	16	-	TRBJ1-2	CASSQPKAGDNYGYTF	TGCGCCAGCAGCCAACCCAAAGCGGGAGATAACTATGGCTACACCTTC
TRBV12-3/TRBV12-4	-	11	-	TRBJ1-1	CASSYRAEAFF	TGTGCCAGCAGTTACCGTGCTGAAGCTTTCTTT
TRBV7-2	-	14	-	TRBJ2-3	CASSLSRAGDTQYF	TGTGCCAGCAGTCTTAGCCGGGCGGGAGATACGCAGTATTTT
TRBV10-3	-	15	once	TRBJ2-2	CAISIASGYHRELFF	TGTGCCATCAGTATCGCCTCCGGTTATCACAGGGAGCTGTTTTTT
TRBV30	-	12	-	TRBJ2-2	CAWSPFTGELFF	TGTGCCTGGAGTCCTTTCACCGGGGAGCTGTTTTTT
TRBV6-6	-	9	once	TRBJ1-1	CASGVEAFF	TGTGCCAGCGGAGTTGAAGCTTTCTTT
TRBV11-2	-	12	-	TRBJ2-7	CASSLSSYEQYF	TGTGCCAGCAGCTTATCCTCCTACGAGCAGTACTTC
TRBV4-1	-	15	-	TRBJ1-5	CASSQGRDSNQPQHF	TGCGCCAGCAGCCAAGGCCGCGATAGCAATCAGCCCCAGCATTTT
TRBV9	-	13	-	TRBJ1-6	CASSVEVGSPLHF	TGTGCCAGCAGCGTAGAGGTGGGCTCACCCCTCCACTTT
TRBV6-5	-	14	-	TRBJ1-5	CASSYTAKNQPQHF	TGTGCCAGCAGTTATACAGCAAAGAATCAGCCCCAGCATTTT
TRBV4-1	-	17	-	TRBJ1-2	CASSQDNLGRANYGYTF	TGCGCCAGCAGCCAAGATAACTTAGGGCGGGCGAACTATGGCTACACCTTC
TRBV19	-	13	-	TRBJ1-1	CASMPWSNTEAFF	TGTGCCAGTATGCCCTGGTCGAACACTGAAGCTTTCTTT
TRBV18	-	13	-	TRBJ1-1	CASSPAGTPEAFF	TGTGCCAGCTCACCAGCAGGGACACCTGAAGCTTTCTTT
TRBV6-2/TRBV6-3	-	13	many	TRBJ2-1	CASSNRVHNEQFF	TGTGCCAGCAGTAACCGCGTCCACAATGAGCAGTTCTTC
TRBV4-1	TRBD2	19	-	TRBJ2-5	CASSQAPYSSGGMQETQYF	TGCGCCAGCAGCCAAGCCCCCTACTCTAGCGGGGGGATGCAAGAGACCCAGTACTTC
TRBV11-3	TRBD1	17	-	TRBJ1-2	CASSLPPRQGGWYGYTF	TGTGCCAGCAGCTTGCCCCCTCGACAGGGGGGATGGTATGGCTACACCTTC
TRBV3-1/TRBV3-2	TRBD1	15	once	TRBJ1-2	CASRPGGAGNYGYTF	TGTGCCAGCAGGCCAGGGGGCGCAGGGAACTATGGCTACACCTTC
TRBV12-3/TRBV12-4	-	13	-	TRBJ1-1	CASSLGGGYLAFF	TGTGCCAGCAGTTTAGGGGGTGGGTATCTGGCTTTCTTT
TRBV10-1	-	12	once	TRBJ1-4	CASNGDVEKLFF	TGCGCCAGCAATGGGGACGTTGAAAAACTGTTTTTT
TRBV14	-	14	-	TRBJ1-2	CASSQAPANYGYTF	TGTGCCAGCAGCCAAGCCCCCGCTAACTATGGCTACACCTTC
TRBV4-1	TRBD1	15	-	TRBJ2-7	CASSQGQGSSYEQYF	TGCGCCAGCAGCCAAGGACAGGGAAGCTCCTACGAGCAGTACTTC
TRBV7-9	-	13	-	TRBJ2-1	CASSFILSDEQFF	TGTGCCAGCAGCTTTATCTTAAGCGATGAGCAGTTCTTC
TRBV18	-	13	-	TRBJ2-5	CASSPPGQETQYF	TGTGCCAGCTCACCCCCTGGGCAAGAGACCCAGTACTTC
TRBV19	TRBD2	16	few	TRBJ2-1	CASSISGTSGVVEQFF	TGTGCCAGTAGTATATCTGGGACTAGCGGGGTGGTCGAGCAGTTCTTC
TRBV6-6	TRBD1	16	-	TRBJ1-6	CASSYWGPGGESPLHF	TGTGCCAGCAGTTACTGGGGACCAGGGGGAGAGTCACCCCTCCACTTT
TRBV10-3	-	14	-	TRBJ1-2	CAISESGVIYGYTF	TGTGCCATCAGTGAGTCGGGGGTGATATATGGCTACACCTTC
TRBV5-3	-	10	-	TRBJ1-2	CARSLAGYTF	TGTGCCAGAAGCTTGGCCGGCTACACCTTC
TRBV7-9	TRBD1	15	-	TRBJ1-2	CASSFSGQGWNGYTF	TGTGCCAGCAGCTTTTCGGGACAGGGATGGAATGGCTACACCTTC
TRBV12-3/TRBV12-4	-	13	-	TRBJ1-3	CASSPSSGNTIYF	TGTGCCAGCAGTCCGAGCTCTGGAAACACCATATATTTT
TRBV5-1	-	16	-	TRBJ2-5	CASSTGPPGGQETQYF	TGCGCCAGCAGCACCGGGCCTCCCGGGGGTCAAGAGACCCAGTACTTC
TRBV18	TRBD2	17	-	TRBJ2-7	CASSPPRLAGAFYEQYF	TGTGCCAGCTCACCACCACGGCTAGCGGGGGCTTTTTACGAGCAGTACTTC
TRBV18	-	15	-	TRBJ2-3	CASSPTTLSTDTQYF	TGTGCCAGCTCACCGACGACCCTCAGCACAGATACGCAGTATTTT
TRBV3-1/TRBV3-2	-	14	-	TRBJ1-1	CASSQALLGTEAFF	TGTGCCAGCAGCCAAGCCTTACTTGGCACTGAAGCTTTCTTT
TRBV9	-	15	-	TRBJ2-3	CASSRRVVGTDTQYF	TGTGCCAGCAGCCGTCGGGTAGTAGGCACAGATACGCAGTATTTT
TRBV5-8	-	15	-	TRBJ2-2	CASSTEARPTGELFF	TGTGCCAGCAGCACAGAGGCCCGGCCGACCGGGGAGCTGTTTTTT
TRBV4-1	-	14	-	TRBJ1-2	CASSQDEQGYGYTF	TGCGCCAGCAGCCAAGACGAGCAGGGCTATGGCTACACCTTC
TRBV5-4	TRBD1	14	-	TRBJ2-4	CASSGGTGVDIQYF	TGTGCCAGCAGCGGAGGGACAGGGGTGGACATTCAGTACTTC
TRBV7-2	TRBD2	15	once	TRBJ2-3	CASSSSGGARDTQYF	TGTGCCAGCAGCTCTAGCGGGGGGGCGAGGGATACGCAGTATTTT
TRBV29-1	TRBD1	14	once	TRBJ2-1	CSVEQGALLNEQFF	TGCAGCGTTGAACAGGGGGCACTTCTCAATGAGCAGTTCTTC
TRBV7-2	-	13	-	TRBJ1-4	CASSFTVSEKLFF	TGTGCCAGCAGCTTTACAGTAAGCGAAAAACTGTTTTTT
TRBV19	TRBD1	17	-	TRBJ1-2	CASSTPGQGAIMYGYTF	TGTGCCAGTAGTACCCCGGGACAGGGGGCCATTATGTATGGCTACACCTTC